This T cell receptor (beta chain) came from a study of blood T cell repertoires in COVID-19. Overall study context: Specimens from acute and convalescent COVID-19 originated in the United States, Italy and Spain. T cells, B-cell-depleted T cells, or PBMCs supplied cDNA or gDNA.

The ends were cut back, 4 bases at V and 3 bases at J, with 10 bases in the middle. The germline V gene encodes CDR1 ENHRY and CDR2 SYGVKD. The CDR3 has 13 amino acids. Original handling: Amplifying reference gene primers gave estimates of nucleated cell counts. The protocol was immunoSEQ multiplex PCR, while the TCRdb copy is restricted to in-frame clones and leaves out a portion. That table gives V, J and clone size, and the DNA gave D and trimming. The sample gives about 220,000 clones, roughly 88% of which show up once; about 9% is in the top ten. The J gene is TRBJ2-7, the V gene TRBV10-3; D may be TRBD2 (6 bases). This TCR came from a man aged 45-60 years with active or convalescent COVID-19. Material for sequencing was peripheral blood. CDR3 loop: CAISVGGSYEQYF. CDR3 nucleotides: TGTGCCATCAGTGTCGGGGGTAGCTACGAGCAGTACTTC.